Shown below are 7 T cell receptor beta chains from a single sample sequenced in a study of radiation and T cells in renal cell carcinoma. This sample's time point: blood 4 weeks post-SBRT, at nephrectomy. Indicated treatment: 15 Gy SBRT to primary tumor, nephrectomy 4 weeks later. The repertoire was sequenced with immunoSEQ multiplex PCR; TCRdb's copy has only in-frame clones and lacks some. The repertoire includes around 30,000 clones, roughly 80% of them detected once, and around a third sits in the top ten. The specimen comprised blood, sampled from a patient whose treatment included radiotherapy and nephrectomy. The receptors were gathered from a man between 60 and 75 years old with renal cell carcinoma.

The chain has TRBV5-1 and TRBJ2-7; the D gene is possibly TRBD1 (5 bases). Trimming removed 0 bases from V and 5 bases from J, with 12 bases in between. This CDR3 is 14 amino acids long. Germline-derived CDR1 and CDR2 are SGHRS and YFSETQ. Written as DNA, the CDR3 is TGCGCCAGCAGCTTGGTTGTAGGGGCCCACGAGCAGTACTTC. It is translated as CASSLVVGAHEQYF.

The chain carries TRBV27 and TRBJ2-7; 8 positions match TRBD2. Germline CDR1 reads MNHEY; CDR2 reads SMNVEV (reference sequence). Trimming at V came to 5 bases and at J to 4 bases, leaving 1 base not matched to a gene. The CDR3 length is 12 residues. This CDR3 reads CASSPSGYEQYF. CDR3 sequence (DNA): TGTGCCAGCAGTCCTAGCGGGTACGAGCAGTACTTC.

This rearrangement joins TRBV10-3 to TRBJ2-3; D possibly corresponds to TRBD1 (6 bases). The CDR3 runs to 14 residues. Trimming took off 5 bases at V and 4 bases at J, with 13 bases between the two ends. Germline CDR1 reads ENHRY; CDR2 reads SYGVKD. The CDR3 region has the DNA TGTGCCATCAGTCCAGGGGTGGGCGCAGATACGCAGTATTTT. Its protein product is CAISPGVGADTQYF.

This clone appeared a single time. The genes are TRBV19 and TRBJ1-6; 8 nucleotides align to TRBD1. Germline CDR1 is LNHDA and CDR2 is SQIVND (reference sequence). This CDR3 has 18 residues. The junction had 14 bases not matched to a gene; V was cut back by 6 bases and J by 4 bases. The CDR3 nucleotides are TGTGCCAGTAGCCCTCCGAAGGACAGGGCATCGTATAATTCACCCCTCCACTTT. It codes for CASSPPKDRASYNSPLHF.

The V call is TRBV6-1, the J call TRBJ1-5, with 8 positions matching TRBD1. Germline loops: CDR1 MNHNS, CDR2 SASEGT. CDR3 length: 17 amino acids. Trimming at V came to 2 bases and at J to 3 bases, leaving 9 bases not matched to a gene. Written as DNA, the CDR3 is TGTGCCAGCAGTGAATCGGCAGGGGGCCTGCTCAATCAGCCCCAGCATTTT. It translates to CASSESAGGLLNQPQHF.

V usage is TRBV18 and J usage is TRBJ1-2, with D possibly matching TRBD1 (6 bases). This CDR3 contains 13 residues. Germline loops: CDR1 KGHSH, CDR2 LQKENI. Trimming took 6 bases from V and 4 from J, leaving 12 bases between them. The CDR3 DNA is TGTGCCAGCTCTCCGGACAGCCTCTATGGCTACACCTTC. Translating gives CASSPDSLYGYTF. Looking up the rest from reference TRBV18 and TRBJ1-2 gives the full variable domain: NAGVMQNPRHLVRRRGQEARLRCSPMKGHSHVYWYRQLPEEGLKFMVYLQKENIIDESGMPKERFSAEFPKEGPSILRIQQVVRGDSAAYFCASSPDSLYGYTFGSGTRLTVV.

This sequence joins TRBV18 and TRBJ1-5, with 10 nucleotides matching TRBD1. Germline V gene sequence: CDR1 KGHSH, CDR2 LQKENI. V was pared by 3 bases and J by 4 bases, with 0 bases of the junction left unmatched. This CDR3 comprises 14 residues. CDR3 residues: CASSPDRGNQPQHF. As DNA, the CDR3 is TGTGCCAGCTCACCGGACAGGGGGAATCAGCCCCAGCATTTT.